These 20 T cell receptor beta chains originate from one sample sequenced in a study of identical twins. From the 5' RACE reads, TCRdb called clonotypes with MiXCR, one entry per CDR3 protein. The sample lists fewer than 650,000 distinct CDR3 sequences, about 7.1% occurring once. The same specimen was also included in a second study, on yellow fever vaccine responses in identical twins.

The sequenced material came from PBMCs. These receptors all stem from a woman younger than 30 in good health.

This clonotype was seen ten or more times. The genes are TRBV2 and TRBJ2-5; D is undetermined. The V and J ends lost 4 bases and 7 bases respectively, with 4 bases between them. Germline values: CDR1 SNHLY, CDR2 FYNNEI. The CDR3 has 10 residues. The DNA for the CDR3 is TGTGCCAGCAGTGGACGGACCCAGTACTTC. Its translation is CASSGRTQYF.

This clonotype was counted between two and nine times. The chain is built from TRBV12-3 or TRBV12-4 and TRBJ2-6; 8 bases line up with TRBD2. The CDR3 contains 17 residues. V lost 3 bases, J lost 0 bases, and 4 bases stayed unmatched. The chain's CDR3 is CASSFTSGGSGANVLTF. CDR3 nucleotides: TGTGCCAGCAGTTTCACTAGCGGAGGCTCTGGGGCCAACGTCCTGACTTTC.

The CDR3 bases are TGTGCCACCAGTGGGACTAGCGGGAGGCTAGAATACAATGAGCAGTTCTTC. Translating it yields CATSGTSGRLEYNEQFF. The V and J genes are TRBV24-1 and TRBJ2-1; 14 bases line up with TRBD2. The CDR3 has 17 residues. Germline CDR1 reads KGHDR; CDR2 reads SFDVKD. After removal of 5 bases from V and 4 bases from J, the junction contained 6 bases not matched to a gene.

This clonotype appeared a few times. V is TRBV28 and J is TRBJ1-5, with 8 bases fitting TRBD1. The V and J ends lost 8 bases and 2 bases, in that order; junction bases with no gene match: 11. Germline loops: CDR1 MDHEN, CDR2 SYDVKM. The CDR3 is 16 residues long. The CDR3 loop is CASGSGGTGGNQPQHF. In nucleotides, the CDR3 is TGTGCCAGCGGGTCAGGGGGGACAGGCGGCAATCAGCCCCAGCATTTT.

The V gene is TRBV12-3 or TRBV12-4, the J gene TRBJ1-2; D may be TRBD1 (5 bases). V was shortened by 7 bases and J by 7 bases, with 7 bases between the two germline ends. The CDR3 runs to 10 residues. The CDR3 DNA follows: TGTGCCAGCAAGGGACCTGGCTACACCTTC. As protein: CASKGPGYTF.

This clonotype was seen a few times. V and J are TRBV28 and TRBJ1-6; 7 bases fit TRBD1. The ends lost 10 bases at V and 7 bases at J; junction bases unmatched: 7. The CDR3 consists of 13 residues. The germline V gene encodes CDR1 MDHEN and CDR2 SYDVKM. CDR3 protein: CATIGTANSPLHF. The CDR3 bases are TGTGCCACCATCGGGACAGCAAATTCACCCCTCCACTTT.

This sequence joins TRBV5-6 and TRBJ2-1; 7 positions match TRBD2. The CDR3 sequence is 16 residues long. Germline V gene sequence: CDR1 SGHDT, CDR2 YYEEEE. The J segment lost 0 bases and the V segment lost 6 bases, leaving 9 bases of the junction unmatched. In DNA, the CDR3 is TGTGCCAGCACACTCCCGCGGGACTACTCCTACAATGAGCAGTTCTTC. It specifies CASTLPRDYSYNEQFF.

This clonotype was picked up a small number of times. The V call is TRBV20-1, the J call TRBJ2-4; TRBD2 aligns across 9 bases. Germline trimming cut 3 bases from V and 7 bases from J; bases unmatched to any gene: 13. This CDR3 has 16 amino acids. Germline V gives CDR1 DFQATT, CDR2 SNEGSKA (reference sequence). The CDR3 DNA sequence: TGCAGTGCTAGGGCGACCGGTAGCGGGAGATGGAACATTCAGTACTTC. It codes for CSARATGSGRWNIQYF.

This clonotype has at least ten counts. CDR3 coding DNA: TGCAGCGTTGTGGTGGGGAGACGGGATACGCAGTATTTT. Translated, it gives CSVVVGRRDTQYF. The V gene is TRBV29-1, the J gene TRBJ2-3; possibly TRBD2 for D (5 bases). Germline CDR1 and CDR2: SQVTM and ANQGSEA. Trimming took off 4 bases at V and 6 bases at J, with 14 bases between the two ends. There are 13 residues in the CDR3.

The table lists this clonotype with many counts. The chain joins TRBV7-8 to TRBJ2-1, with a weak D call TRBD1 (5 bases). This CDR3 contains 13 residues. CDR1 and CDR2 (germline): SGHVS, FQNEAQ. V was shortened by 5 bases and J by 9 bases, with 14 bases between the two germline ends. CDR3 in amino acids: CASSPIVGPEQFF. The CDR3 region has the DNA TGTGCCAGCAGCCCTATTGTGGGGCCTGAGCAGTTCTTC. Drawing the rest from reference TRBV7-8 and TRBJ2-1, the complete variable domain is GAGVSQSPRYKVAKRGQDVALRCDPISGHVSLFWYQQALGQGPEFLTYFQNEAQLDKSGLPSDRFFAERPEGSVSTLKIQRTQQEDSAVYLCASSPIVGPEQFFGPGTRLTVL.

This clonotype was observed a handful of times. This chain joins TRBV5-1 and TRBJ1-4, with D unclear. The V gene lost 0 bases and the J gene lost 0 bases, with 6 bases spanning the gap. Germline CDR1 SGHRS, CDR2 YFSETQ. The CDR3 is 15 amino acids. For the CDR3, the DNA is TGCGCCAGCAGCTTGGGCCCGGCAACTAATGAAAAACTGTTTTTT. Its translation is CASSLGPATNEKLFF.

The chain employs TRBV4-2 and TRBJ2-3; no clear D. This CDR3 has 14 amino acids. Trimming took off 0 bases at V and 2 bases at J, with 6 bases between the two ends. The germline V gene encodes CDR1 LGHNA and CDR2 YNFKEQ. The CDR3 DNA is TGTGCCAGCAGCCAAGATGAATACACAGATACGCAGTATTTT. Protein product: CASSQDEYTDTQYF.

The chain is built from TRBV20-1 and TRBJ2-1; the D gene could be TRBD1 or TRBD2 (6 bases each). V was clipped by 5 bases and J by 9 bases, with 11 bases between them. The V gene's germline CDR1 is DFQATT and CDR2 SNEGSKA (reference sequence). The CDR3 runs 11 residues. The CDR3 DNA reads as TGCAGTGCTCGGGGGCGTATTGAGCAGTTCTTC. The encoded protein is CSARGRIEQFF.

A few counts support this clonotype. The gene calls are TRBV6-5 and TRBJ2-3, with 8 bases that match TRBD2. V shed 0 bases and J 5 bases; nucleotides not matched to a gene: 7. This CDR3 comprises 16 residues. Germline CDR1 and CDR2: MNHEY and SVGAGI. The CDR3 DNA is TGTGCCAGCAGTTACTCAGGGCTACTAGCGGTAGATACGCAGTATTTT. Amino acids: CASSYSGLLAVDTQYF.

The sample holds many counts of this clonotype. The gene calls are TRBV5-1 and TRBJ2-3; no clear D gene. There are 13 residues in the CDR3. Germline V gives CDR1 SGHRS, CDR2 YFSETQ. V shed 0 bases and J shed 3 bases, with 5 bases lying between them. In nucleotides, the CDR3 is TGCGCCAGCAGCTTGGACGGTACAGATACGCAGTATTTT. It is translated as CASSLDGTDTQYF.

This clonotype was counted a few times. The CDR3 DNA follows: TGTGCCAGCACCCGAACCGGGGGAGAGGCAGATACGCAGTATTTT. Residues: CASTRTGGEADTQYF. This rearrangement joins TRBV7-2 to TRBJ2-3; D perhaps matches TRBD2 (6 bases). CDR1 is SGHTA and CDR2 is FQGNSA in the germline V gene. The CDR3 is 15 amino acids. Deletions cut 7 bases from V and 4 bases from J, with 18 bases between.

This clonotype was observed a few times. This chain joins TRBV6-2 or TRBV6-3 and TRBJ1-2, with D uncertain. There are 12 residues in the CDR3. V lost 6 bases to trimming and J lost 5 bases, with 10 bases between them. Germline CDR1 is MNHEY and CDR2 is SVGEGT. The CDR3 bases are TGTGCCAGCAGCCTCCTGAATTATGGCTACACCTTC. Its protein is CASSLLNYGYTF.

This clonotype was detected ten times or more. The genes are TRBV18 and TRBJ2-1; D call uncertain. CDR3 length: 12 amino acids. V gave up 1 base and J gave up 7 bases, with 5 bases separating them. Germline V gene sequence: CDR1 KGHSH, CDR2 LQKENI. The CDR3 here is CASSPRQNEQFF. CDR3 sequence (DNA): TGTGCCAGCTCACCACGGCAAAATGAGCAGTTCTTC.

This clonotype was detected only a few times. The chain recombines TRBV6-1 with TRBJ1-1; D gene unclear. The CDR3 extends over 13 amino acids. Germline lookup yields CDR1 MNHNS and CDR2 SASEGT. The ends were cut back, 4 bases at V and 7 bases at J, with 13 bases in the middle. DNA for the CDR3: TGTGCCAGCAGTGTAAAGGTTGTAGGTGAAGCTTTCTTT. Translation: CASSVKVVGEAFF.

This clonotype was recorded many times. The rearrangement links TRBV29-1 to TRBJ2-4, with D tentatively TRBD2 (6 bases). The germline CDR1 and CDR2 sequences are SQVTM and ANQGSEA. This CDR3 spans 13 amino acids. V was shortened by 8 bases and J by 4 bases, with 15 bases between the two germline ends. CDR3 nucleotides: TGCAGCAAAAGGCCGGGACTTAAAAACATTCAGTACTTC. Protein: CSKRPGLKNIQYF.